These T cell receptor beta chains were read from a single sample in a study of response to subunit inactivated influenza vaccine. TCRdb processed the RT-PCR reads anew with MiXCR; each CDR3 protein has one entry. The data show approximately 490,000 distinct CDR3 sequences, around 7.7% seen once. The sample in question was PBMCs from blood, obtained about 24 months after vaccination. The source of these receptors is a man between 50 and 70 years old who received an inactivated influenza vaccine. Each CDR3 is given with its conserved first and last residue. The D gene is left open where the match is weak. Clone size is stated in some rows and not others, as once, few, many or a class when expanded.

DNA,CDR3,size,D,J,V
TGTGCCAGCATCTCCGGGAATTCACCGAACACTGAAGCTTTCTTT,CASISGNSPNTEAFF,NA,NA,TRBJ1-1,TRBV7-9
TGCAGCGTTGAAGATTGGTCAGGGGGGAGCTACGAGCAGTACTTC,CSVEDWSGGSYEQYF,many,NA,TRBJ2-7,TRBV29-1
TGTGCCAGCAGCCAAGATTGGGGTTGGCAAGGCGAAAAACTGTTTTTT,CASSQDWGWQGEKLFF,many,NA,TRBJ1-4,TRBV4-2
TGCGCCAGCAGCTCCGGGACAGGAAATTACGTGCAGTACTTC,CASSSGTGNYVQYF,NA,TRBD1,TRBJ2-7,TRBV5-1
TGTGCCAGTAGTATTGGGAGGAACCCCGGGGAGCTGTTTTTT,CASSIGRNPGELFF,few,NA,TRBJ2-2,TRBV19
TGTGCCAGCAGCGGGGGTAGCGGGAGGTCAGATACGCAGTATTTT,CASSGGSGRSDTQYF,many,TRBD2,TRBJ2-3,TRBV9
TGCGCCAGCAGCTTGTGGGGAACTAGTCCACTGAACACCGGGGAGCTGTTTTTT,CASSLWGTSPLNTGELFF,few,NA,TRBJ2-2,TRBV5-1
TGTGCCATCGGACAAATTAACTATGGCTACACCTTC,CAIGQINYGYTF,few,NA,TRBJ1-2,TRBV10-3
TGTGCCAGCAGTTCCCCGGGGGGCGGGGCCACAGATACGCAGTATTTT,CASSSPGGGATDTQYF,NA,NA,TRBJ2-3,TRBV12-3/TRBV12-4
TGTGCCAGCAGTTCCGTTACCGGGACTAGCGGGTACAATGAGCAGTTCTTC,CASSSVTGTSGYNEQFF,NA,TRBD2,TRBJ2-1,TRBV12-3/TRBV12-4
TGTGCCACCAGTGATTGGGACGACACAGATACGCAGTATTTT,CATSDWDDTDTQYF,NA,NA,TRBJ2-3,TRBV24-1
TGTGCCAGCAGTGCCCGAGGGGGCAGGTCGTACTATGGCTACACCTTC,CASSARGGRSYYGYTF,few,TRBD1,TRBJ1-2,TRBV6-2/TRBV6-3
TGCAGTGCTACCGGGACTAGCGGGCCCCAGGGAGAGACCCAGTACTTC,CSATGTSGPQGETQYF,NA,TRBD2,TRBJ2-5,TRBV20-1
TGTGCCAGCAGTGGTAGCCTCACCTACGAGCAGTACTTC,CASSGSLTYEQYF,NA,NA,TRBJ2-7,TRBV25-1
TGTGCCAGCAGTTACACGGGACTCCGGGGTGAGCAGTACTTC,CASSYTGLRGEQYF,many,NA,TRBJ2-7,TRBV6-5
TGCGCCAGCAGCTTGGAGCAGGTGGAAGAGACCCAGTACTTC,CASSLEQVEETQYF,few,NA,TRBJ2-5,TRBV5-1
TGCAGTGCCGGAACTAGCGGGGAGAGAGAGCAGTTCTTC,CSAGTSGEREQFF,few,TRBD2,TRBJ2-1,TRBV20-1
TGCGCCAGCAGCCAAGATACAGACAACACTGAAGCTTTCTTT,CASSQDTDNTEAFF,few,NA,TRBJ1-1,TRBV4-3
TGTGCCACCAGCAGACGAGGGGGGACCGGGGAGCTGTTTTTT,CATSRRGGTGELFF,many,NA,TRBJ2-2,TRBV15
TGTGCCAGCAGTTACTCGGGAGCGGGAGGGGGCAAAAACATTCAGTACTTC,CASSYSGAGGGKNIQYF,few,TRBD2,TRBJ2-4,TRBV6-5
TGCGCCAGCAGCCAAGTGGTATCGCCGTACAATGAGCAGTTCTTC,CASSQVVSPYNEQFF,few,NA,TRBJ2-1,TRBV4-1
TGTGCCAGCAGCTTAGTTCGGAACGCCGGGGAGCTGTTTTTT,CASSLVRNAGELFF,few,NA,TRBJ2-2,TRBV7-2
TGCGCCAGCAGCCTCGGGACAGGGGGCGCGGACACTGAAGCTTTCTTT,CASSLGTGGADTEAFF,NA,TRBD1,TRBJ1-1,TRBV5-1
TGTGCCAGCAGTGGCGACAGGGGGCGGGAGCAGTACTTC,CASSGDRGREQYF,many,TRBD1,TRBJ2-7,TRBV2
TGTGCCAGCAGTTTTTGGGGGAATCCCGCCAAAAACATTCAGTACTTC,CASSFWGNPAKNIQYF,many,NA,TRBJ2-4,TRBV28
TGTGCCAGCAGACGAAGGGGAGAGGGCACAGATACGCAGTATTTT,CASRRRGEGTDTQYF,many,NA,TRBJ2-3,TRBV9
TGCGCCAGCAGCTTTGGCAGGGCAGGAGAGACCCAGTACTTC,CASSFGRAGETQYF,NA,NA,TRBJ2-5,TRBV5-1
TGCGCCAGCAGCCCGCCCGGGGGTACAGTTGCAGATACGCAGTATTTT,CASSPPGGTVADTQYF,few,NA,TRBJ2-3,TRBV5-1
TGCAGTGTAAAAAGGGGGAAGGGGAACACCGGGGAGCTGTTTTTT,CSVKRGKGNTGELFF,many,NA,TRBJ2-2,TRBV20-1
TGTGCCAGCAGTTACGGATCACGTACCGATGGCTACACCTTC,CASSYGSRTDGYTF,NA,NA,TRBJ1-2,TRBV12-3/TRBV12-4
TGTGCCAGCACCTCTCTACTCCATGAGCAGTTCTTC,CASTSLLHEQFF,few,NA,TRBJ2-1,TRBV12-3/TRBV12-4
TGTGCCAGCAGTGAAATGGGACTAGCGGGACTACAAGAGACCCAGTACTTC,CASSEMGLAGLQETQYF,NA,TRBD2,TRBJ2-5,TRBV6-1
TGCGCCAGCAGCCCGCTGGGAGGAAACACCATATATTTT,CASSPLGGNTIYF,many,NA,TRBJ1-3,TRBV5-1
TGTGCCTGGACCCCCCTAGCGGGGGCCACAGATACGCAGTATTTT,CAWTPLAGATDTQYF,many,TRBD2,TRBJ2-3,TRBV30
TGCGCCAGCAGCACCCAAGGACCGGTCTCTGGGGCCAACGTCCTGACTTTC,CASSTQGPVSGANVLTF,NA,NA,TRBJ2-6,TRBV5-1
TGCAGTGCCGCTTCCGCTGGGGAGGGCACAGATACGCAGTATTTT,CSAASAGEGTDTQYF,NA,NA,TRBJ2-3,TRBV20-1
TGCAGCGTTGTGGGACAGGGGAACACTGAAGCTTTCTTT,CSVVGQGNTEAFF,NA,TRBD1,TRBJ1-1,TRBV29-1
TGTGCCAGCAGTGGTGGCAGGGCCTTGGTGGATACGCAGTATTTT,CASSGGRALVDTQYF,few,NA,TRBJ2-3,TRBV2
TGTGCCAGCAGGCCGACTAGCGGAAATTACAATGAGCAGTTCTTC,CASRPTSGNYNEQFF,many,TRBD2,TRBJ2-1,TRBV7-9
TGTGCCAGCAGCCCGGGAGTGAAAAACATTCAGTACTTC,CASSPGVKNIQYF,few,NA,TRBJ2-4,TRBV7-9
TGTGCCAGCAGCGAAGATCCCCGGACAGGGGGGATGAACACTGAAGCTTTCTTT,CASSEDPRTGGMNTEAFF,few,TRBD1,TRBJ1-1,TRBV4-2
TGTGCCAGTACTTCGTTCGGTTACGAGCAGTACTTC,CASTSFGYEQYF,few,NA,TRBJ2-7,TRBV5-6
TGCGCCAGCAGCCACCGGGACAGGTCCTACGAGCAGTACTTC,CASSHRDRSYEQYF,few,TRBD1,TRBJ2-7,TRBV4-3
TGTGCCAGCAGAGGGGGGGTGGGGAGCGCGGAGACCCAGTACTTC,CASRGGVGSAETQYF,NA,NA,TRBJ2-5,TRBV12-3/TRBV12-4
TGCAGTGCTAGAAGGACTAGCGGGGGTAATCCAGATACGCAGTATTTT,CSARRTSGGNPDTQYF,few,TRBD2,TRBJ2-3,TRBV20-1
TGTGCCAGCAGCTTCCCCCTAGCTGGAGAGACCCAGTACTTC,CASSFPLAGETQYF,many,NA,TRBJ2-5,TRBV7-9
TGTGCCAGCTCACCGAACGGACAAGAGACCCAGTACTTC,CASSPNGQETQYF,many,NA,TRBJ2-5,TRBV18
TGTGCCAGCAGTGACGGGGGACAGGGATCGGGCGAGCAGTACTTC,CASSDGGQGSGEQYF,many,TRBD1,TRBJ2-7,TRBV6-2/TRBV6-3
TGTGCCAGCAGCATAGAAATCCACTACGAGCAGTACTTC,CASSIEIHYEQYF,NA,NA,TRBJ2-7,TRBV7-2
TGTGCCAGCAGCTTAGGAGTAGGGAACAATGAGCAGTTCTTC,CASSLGVGNNEQFF,many,NA,TRBJ2-1,TRBV7-2
TGCGCCAGCAGCCACCGGGCACCGGGACTAGCGGGGGGTAGAGGCACAGATACGCAGTATTTT,CASSHRAPGLAGGRGTDTQYF,many,TRBD2,TRBJ2-3,TRBV4-1